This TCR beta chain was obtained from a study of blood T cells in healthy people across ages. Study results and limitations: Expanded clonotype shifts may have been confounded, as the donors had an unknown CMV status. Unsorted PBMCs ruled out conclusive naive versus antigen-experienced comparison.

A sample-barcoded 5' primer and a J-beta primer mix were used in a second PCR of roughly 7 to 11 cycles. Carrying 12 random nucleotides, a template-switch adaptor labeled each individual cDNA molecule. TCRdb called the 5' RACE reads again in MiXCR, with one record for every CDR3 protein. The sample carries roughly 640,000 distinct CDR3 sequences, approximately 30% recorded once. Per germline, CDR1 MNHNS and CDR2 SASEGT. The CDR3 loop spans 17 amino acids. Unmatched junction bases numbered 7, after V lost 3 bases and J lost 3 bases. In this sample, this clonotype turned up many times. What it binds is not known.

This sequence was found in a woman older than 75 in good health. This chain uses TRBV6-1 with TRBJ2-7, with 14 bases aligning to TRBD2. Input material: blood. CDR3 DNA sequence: TGTGCCAGCAGTGATGAAGGGACTAGCGGGGGCTTCTACGAGCAGTACTTC. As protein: CASSDEGTSGGFYEQYF.